Below, 27 T cell receptor beta chains from the same sample are listed, as sequenced in a study of tumor-infiltrating lymphocytes in primary liver carcinoma. Unsorted whole blood yielded the blood RNA, and germline DNA was also extracted. cDNA specific to TCR beta was made from 500 ng of total RNA, with a constant-region primer employed for priming. Slightly modified ARM-PCR with three nested multiplex PCR rounds yielded TCR beta libraries. Researchers ran the first two PCR rounds for roughly 11 cycles each with TRBV1-TRBV30 forward primers and a C-beta reverse primer. MiXCR was run by TCRdb on the multiplex PCR reads, yielding one entry per CDR3 protein. The repertoire holds around 330,000 distinct CDR3 sequences, with almost 60% as singletons. Sequenced: peripheral blood. These receptors came from a woman in her 30s with primary liver carcinoma and hepatitis B virus infection.

V and J are TRBV5-1 and TRBJ2-7, with TRBD2 matching over 12 bases. Germline values: CDR1 SGHRS, CDR2 YFSETQ. The trim removed 0 bases at V and 0 bases at J, leaving 4 bases unmatched. There are 17 residues in the CDR3. The CDR3 sequence is CASSLGPTSGSSYEQYF. As DNA, the CDR3 is TGCGCCAGCAGCTTGGGACCGACTAGCGGGAGCTCCTACGAGCAGTACTTC.

On this clonotype itself: A junction end diverges from the germline sequence, so it may reflect a read error. As DNA, the CDR3 is TGTACCAGCAGCCGAACTAGCGGGGTCACCTACAATGAGCAGTTCTTC. It specifies CTSSRTSGVTYNEQFF. The rearrangement links TRBV14 to TRBJ2-1; TRBD2 matches at 10 bases. CDR3 length: 16 amino acids. The V gene's germline CDR1 is SGHDN and CDR2 FVKESK.

The genes are TRBV30 and TRBJ2-3; the D is unclear. The V gene's germline CDR1 is GTSNPN and CDR2 SVGIG (reference sequence). The CDR3 consists of 14 residues. Deletions cut 0 bases from V and 6 bases from J, with 13 bases between. The CDR3 nucleotides read TGTGCCTGGAGTGTGGGCCGTGGCGTTGATACGCAGTATTTT. Its translation is CAWSVGRGVDTQYF.

This clonotype occurred many times. Here the CDR3 DNA reads TGTGCCAGCAGCCGTACCGCCAGGGTTAAGCAGTACTTC. It is translated as CASSRTARVKQYF. The rearrangement links TRBV12-3 or TRBV12-4 to TRBJ2-7; perhaps TRBD1 as D (5 bases). This CDR3 contains 13 residues. Trimming removed 6 bases from V and 8 bases from J, with 17 bases in between.

V and J are TRBV6-2 or TRBV6-3 and TRBJ2-7; D is perhaps TRBD2 (5 bases). Germline V gene sequence: CDR1 MNHEY, CDR2 SVGEGT. The V end was cut by 5 bases, the J end by 6 bases, with 17 bases between. The CDR3 totals 14 residues. This CDR3 is CASSNRGNTFEQYF. The CDR3 nucleotides are TGTGCCAGCAGTAACCGAGGGAATACCTTCGAGCAGTACTTC.

This clonotype came up many times. The rearrangement joins TRBV29-1 to TRBJ2-1; no firm D call. The germline V gene encodes CDR1 SQVTM and CDR2 ANQGSEA. V lost 1 base, J lost 10 bases, and 8 bases lay in between. There are 11 residues in the CDR3. The CDR3 DNA follows: TGCAGCGTTGAAGGGGTTCGGGAGCAGTTCTTC. Its translation: CSVEGVREQFF.

V gene TRBV18 combines with J gene TRBJ2-7; tentatively, D is TRBD2 (5 bases). Germline assignment: CDR1 KGHSH and CDR2 LQKENI. Trimming took off 3 bases at V and 5 bases at J, with 14 bases between the two ends. The CDR3 is 14 residues long. Here the CDR3 reads CASSPSRAPHEQYF. The CDR3 DNA sequence: TGTGCCAGCTCACCCTCGAGGGCCCCCCACGAGCAGTACTTC.

V is TRBV28 and J is TRBJ1-3; unclear D gene. CDR1 is MDHEN, CDR2 SYDVKM, per germline. This CDR3 contains 15 residues. V lost 5 bases to trimming and J lost 4 bases, with 15 bases between them. CDR3 amino acids: CASSRAGERGNTIYF. CDR3 bases: TGTGCCAGCAGTAGGGCCGGGGAAAGAGGAAACACCATATATTTT.

This clonotype showed up just a few times. Just one base apart from a much larger clone, this may be a read error. V usage is TRBV7-9 and J usage is TRBJ2-7; 10 positions agree with TRBD2. The CDR3 totals 15 residues. Germline V gives CDR1 SEHNR, CDR2 FQNEAQ (reference sequence). The CDR3 DNA is TGTGCCAACAGCTTTTCAGCGGGAGGGCGGGACGAGCAGTACTTC. This codes for CANSFSAGGRDEQYF. Full variable domain (rest looked up from reference TRBV7-9 and TRBJ2-7): DTGVSQNPRHKITKRGQNVTFRCDPISEHNRLYWYRQTLGQGPEFLTYFQNEAQLEKSRLLSDRFSAERPKGSFSTLEIQRTEQGDSAMYLCANSFSAGGRDEQYFGPGTRLTVT.

To note about this clonotype: A read error may explain this, as a much larger clone is one base away. The rearrangement joins TRBV29-1 to TRBJ2-5; D not resolved. This CDR3 contains 12 residues. Trimming cost V 5 bases and J 5 bases, with 12 bases left between them. From germline, CDR1 is SQVTM and CDR2 ANQGSEA. The CDR3 loop is CSVQIAVETQYF. CDR3 nucleotide sequence: TGCAGCGTTCAGATAGCCGTGGAGACCCAGTACTTC. The whole variable domain, filled in from reference TRBV29-1 and TRBJ2-5, reads SAVISQKPSRDICQRGTSLTIQCQVDSQVTMMFWYRQQPGQSLTLIATANQGSEATYESGFVIDKFPISRPNLTFSTLTVSNMSPEDSSIYLCSVQIAVETQYFGPGTRLLVL.

J is TRBJ2-3 and V is TRBV12-3 or TRBV12-4; 9 bases map to TRBD1. V gave up 3 bases and J gave up 0 bases; unmatched junction bases: 4. This CDR3 has 16 amino acids. The CDR3 DNA sequence: TGTGCCAGCAGTTTTGGGACAGGGACTAGCACAGATACGCAGTATTTT. This gives the protein CASSFGTGTSTDTQYF.

For the CDR3, the DNA is TGTGCCAGCAGTTTACCACCGGGACAGGATTTTGGAAAACTGTTTTTT. As protein: CASSLPPGQDFGKLFF. This chain connects TRBV28 to TRBJ1-4; 8 bases are shared with TRBD1. With 2 bases clipped from V and 10 bases from J, the junction kept 12 bases outside the gene matches. The CDR3 covers 16 residues. Germline V gives CDR1 MDHEN, CDR2 SYDVKM.

This sequence joins TRBV28 and TRBJ2-5; TRBD1 matches at 8 bases. Germline lookup yields CDR1 MDHEN and CDR2 SYDVKM. The CDR3 is 14 amino acids. V was clipped by 4 bases and J by 5 bases; unmatched bases: 6. As DNA, the CDR3 is TGTGCCAGCAGTTCCCCAGGGGGCAAGGAGACCCAGTACTTC. Amino acid sequence: CASSSPGGKETQYF.

About this clonotype: Possible read error: a much larger clone is one base away. The CDR3 DNA reads TGCAGCGTTGAAAGAGTGGGGGAGACCCAGTACTTC. It encodes CSVERVGETQYF. This chain uses TRBV29-1 with TRBJ2-5; D ambiguous. The CDR3 loop spans 12 amino acids. Germline CDR1 SQVTM, CDR2 ANQGSEA. The ends were cut back, 2 bases at V and 5 bases at J, with 9 bases in the middle.

For this clonotype: It may be a read error: a sequence one base away is much more abundant. This sequence joins TRBV12-3 or TRBV12-4 and TRBJ1-1; 7 nucleotides line up with TRBD1. The CDR3 is 16 residues long. V was pared by 5 bases and J by 6 bases, with 15 bases of the junction left unmatched. Here the CDR3 reads CASSLRQGSSAPEAFF. CDR3 nucleotide sequence: TGTGCCAGCAGTCTGCGACAGGGAAGCTCGGCCCCTGAAGCTTTCTTT.

About this clonotype: A clone one base away is much larger, so this may be a read error. V is TRBV29-1 and J is TRBJ2-3; D assignment may be TRBD1 or TRBD2 (5 bases each). The V and J ends lost 7 bases and 4 bases respectively, with 18 bases between them. The germline V gene encodes CDR1 SQVTM and CDR2 ANQGSEA. The CDR3 totals 14 residues. The CDR3 nucleotides are TGCAGCGATTCCCGGGACCCGCGGGCAGATACGCAGTATTTT. Its translation: CSDSRDPRADTQYF.

The chain combines TRBV7-9 with TRBJ2-3; D gene uncertain. The V and J ends lost 7 bases and 11 bases respectively, with 13 bases between them. The CDR3 length is 11 residues. Germline CDR1 SEHNR, CDR2 FQNEAQ (reference sequence). CDR3 amino acids: CASTATPEQYF. CDR3 nucleotide sequence: TGTGCCAGCACGGCCACCCCGGAGCAGTATTTT.

This rearrangement joins TRBV13 to TRBJ2-3, with 7 bases lining up with TRBD1. Germline V gives CDR1 PRHDT, CDR2 FYEKMQ (reference sequence). The CDR3 runs to 14 residues. J lost 2 bases, V lost 6 bases, and 5 bases had no gene match. Written as DNA, the CDR3 is TGTGCCAGCAGGCAAGGGGGCACCACAGATACGCAGTATTTT. Its translation: CASRQGGTTDTQYF.

This clonotype was picked up a small number of times. The rearrangement links TRBV5-6 to TRBJ1-5, with 10 bases aligning to TRBD1. CDR1 is SGHDT, CDR2 YYEEEE, per germline. This CDR3 is built from 16 residues. Unmatched junction bases numbered 5, after V lost 2 bases and J lost 3 bases. CDR3 in amino acids: CASSLLGTGVNQPQHF. In DNA, the CDR3 is TGTGCCAGCAGCTTATTGGGGACAGGGGTCAATCAGCCCCAGCATTTT. The variable domain in full, with the rest retrieved from reference TRBV5-6 and TRBJ1-5, is DAGVTQSPTHLIKTRGQQVTLRCSPKSGHDTVSWYQQALGQGPQFIFQYYEEEERQRGNFPDRFSGHQFPNYSSELNVNALLLGDSALYLCASSLLGTGVNQPQHFGDGTRLSIL.

J is TRBJ2-2 and V is TRBV5-5, with TRBD1 identical over 7 bases. This CDR3 region has 15 residues. The V segment lost 0 bases and the J segment 5 bases; nucleotides outside the gene matches: 4. Germline CDR1 reads SGHKS; CDR2 reads YYEKEE (reference sequence). In DNA, the CDR3 is TGTGCCAGCAGCTTGGCAGGGGGAGCTACCGGGGAGCTGTTTTTT. It specifies CASSLAGGATGELFF.

This clonotype turned up a few times. The chain combines TRBV4-3 with TRBJ2-7; 13 bases align to TRBD2. Looked up from germline, CDR1 is LGHNA and CDR2 is YSLEER. J gave up 0 bases and V 3 bases, and 8 bases lay outside the gene matches. The length of the CDR3 is 18 residues. The CDR3 DNA follows: TGCGCCAGCAGCCACACCTCGGGGACTAGCGGGGCCTCCTACGAGCAGTACTTC. Protein sequence: CASSHTSGTSGASYEQYF.

Concerning this clonotype itself: One junction end disagrees with the germline gene, perhaps due to a read error. The J gene is TRBJ2-1, the V gene TRBV12-3 or TRBV12-4; TRBD2 aligns across 13 bases. The CDR3 covers 14 residues. This CDR3 reads CASSRTSGSWEQSF. DNA of the CDR3: TGTGCCAGCAGCCGGACTAGCGGGAGCTGGGAGCAGTCCTTC.

As for this clonotype: The junction departs from germline at one end; a sequencing error may be responsible. The CDR3 DNA follows: TGCGCCAGCAGCCAATTGGCAGGGGGGAAAGAGACCCAATACTTC. Its protein product is CASSQLAGGKETQYF. V usage is TRBV4-1 and J usage is TRBJ2-5; possibly TRBD1 for D (7 bases). The germline V gene has CDR1 MGHRA and CDR2 YSYEKL. This CDR3 comprises 15 residues.

As to this clonotype: A much larger clone sits a single nucleotide away, making a read error possible. The chain is built from TRBV6-5 and TRBJ1-1; D is ambiguous. The CDR3 is 16 residues long. V lost 6 bases, J lost 2 bases, and 19 bases lay in between. CDR1 and CDR2 (germline): MNHEY, SVGAGI. The CDR3 is CASRIYPEGSNTEAFF. Here the CDR3 DNA reads TGTGCCAGCAGGATATACCCGGAGGGATCCAACACTGAAGCTTTCTTT.

V is TRBV4-3 and J is TRBJ2-5; D remains unclear. The length of the CDR3 is 14 residues. Germline assignment: CDR1 LGHNA and CDR2 YSLEER. The V and J ends lost 3 bases and 2 bases respectively, with 10 bases between them. The CDR3 DNA follows: TGCGCCAGCAGCCAGAACGGTGGGCAAGAGACCCAGTACTTC. As protein: CASSQNGGQETQYF.

Of note for this clonotype: A much larger clone sits a single nucleotide away, making a read error possible. The chain recombines TRBV12-3 or TRBV12-4 with TRBJ2-3; D possibly corresponds to TRBD2 (6 bases). Trimming removed 4 bases at V and 5 bases at J, with 16 bases between. This CDR3 contains 15 residues. The DNA of the CDR3 is TGTGCCAGCAGTTCCTTAGCGGAGGGCATAGATACGCAGTATTTT. This encodes CASSSLAEGIDTQYF.

CDR3 bases: TGCGCCAGCAGCTTGGTAGCGGGATCCTACAATGAGCAGTTCTTC. It is translated as CASSLVAGSYNEQFF. The rearrangement joins TRBV5-1 to TRBJ2-1; 8 positions agree with TRBD2. The CDR3 consists of 15 residues. V was pared by 0 bases and J by 1 base, with 0 bases of the junction left unmatched. Germline lookup yields CDR1 SGHRS and CDR2 YFSETQ.